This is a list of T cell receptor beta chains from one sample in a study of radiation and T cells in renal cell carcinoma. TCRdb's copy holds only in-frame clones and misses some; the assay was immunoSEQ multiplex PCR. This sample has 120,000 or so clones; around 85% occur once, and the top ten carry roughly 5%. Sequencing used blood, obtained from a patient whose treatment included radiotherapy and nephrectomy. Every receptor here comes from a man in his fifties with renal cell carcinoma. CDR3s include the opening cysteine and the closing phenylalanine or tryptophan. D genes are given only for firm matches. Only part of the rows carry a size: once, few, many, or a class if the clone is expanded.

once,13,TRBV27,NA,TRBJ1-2,TGTGCCAGCAGTTTTAACGGGAAGTATGGCTACACCTTC,CASSFNGKYGYTF
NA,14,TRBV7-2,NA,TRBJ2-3,TGTGCTTCAACGTCCCGTCTTGCGTCGGATACGCAGTATTTT,CASTSRLASDTQYF
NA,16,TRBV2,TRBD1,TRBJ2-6,TGTGCCAGCAGGAAGACAGGGAACTCTGGGGCCAACGTCCTGACTTTC,CASRKTGNSGANVLTF
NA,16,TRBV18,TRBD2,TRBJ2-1,TGTGCCAGCTCAGTCAACCCTAGCGGGAGCTACAATGAGCAGTTCTTC,CASSVNPSGSYNEQFF
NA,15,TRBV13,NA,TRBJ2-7,TGTGCCAGCAGCTCCCCGTCGGGGACACTCTACGAGCAGTACTTC,CASSSPSGTLYEQYF
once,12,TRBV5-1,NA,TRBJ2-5,TGCGCCAGCAGCTTGGCCGAAGAGACCCAGTACTTC,CASSLAEETQYF
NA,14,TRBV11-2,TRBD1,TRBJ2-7,TGTGCCAGCAGCTTATACAGGGGAACCTACGAGCAGTACTTC,CASSLYRGTYEQYF
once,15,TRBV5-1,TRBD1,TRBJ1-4,TGCGCCAGCAGCGTACAGGGGGCAACTAATGAAAAACTGTTTTTT,CASSVQGATNEKLFF
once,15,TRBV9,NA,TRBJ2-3,TGTGCCAGCAGCGTAGGAACAGATAGCACAGATACGCAGTATTTT,CASSVGTDSTDTQYF
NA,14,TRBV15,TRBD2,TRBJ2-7,TGTGCCACCAGCAGAGGGAGCGGGGGAATCGAGCAGTACTTC,CATSRGSGGIEQYF
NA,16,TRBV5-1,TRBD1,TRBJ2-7,TGCGCCAGCAGCTTGGCCGGGACAGGGATGGACTACGAGCAGTACTTC,CASSLAGTGMDYEQYF
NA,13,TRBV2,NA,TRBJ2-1,TGTGCCAGCAGGACAGATTCCTACAATGAGCAGTTCTTC,CASRTDSYNEQFF
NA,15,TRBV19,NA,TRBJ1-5,TGTGCCAGTAGGGGGGAAAGATCGGGCAATCAGCCCCAGCATTTT,CASRGERSGNQPQHF
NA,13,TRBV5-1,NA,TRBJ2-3,TGCGCCAGCAGATCGGATTTCACAGATACGCAGTATTTT,CASRSDFTDTQYF
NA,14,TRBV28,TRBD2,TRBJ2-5,TGTGCCAGCAGAACAGGTACTAGCGGGAGGGCCCAGTACTTC,CASRTGTSGRAQYF
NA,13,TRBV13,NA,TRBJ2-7,TGTGCCAGCAGCCCCCGGACTACGAATGAGCAGTACTTC,CASSPRTTNEQYF
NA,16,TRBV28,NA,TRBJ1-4,TGTGCCAGCAGCCCGGTGGGGTTCGCAACTAATGAAAAACTGTTTTTT,CASSPVGFATNEKLFF
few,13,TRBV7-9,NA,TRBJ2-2,TGTGCCAGCAGCTTAGGGAGAACCGGGGAGCTGTTTTTT,CASSLGRTGELFF
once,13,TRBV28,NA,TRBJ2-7,TGTGCCAGCAGCAAAGGGAACGGAGGAGAGCAGTACTTC,CASSKGNGGEQYF
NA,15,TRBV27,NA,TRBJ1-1,TGTGCCAGCAGTTTATCATCAGGGCAGGGGCTCGTAGCTTTCTTT,CASSLSSGQGLVAFF
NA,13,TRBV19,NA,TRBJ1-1,TGTGCCAGTAGTACTCAGACAGACGCTGAAGCTTTCTTT,CASSTQTDAEAFF
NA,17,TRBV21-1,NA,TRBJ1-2,TGTGCCAGCAGCACATCAACCCGGAACCCAGAAAAGGATGGCTACACCTTC,CASSTSTRNPEKDGYTF
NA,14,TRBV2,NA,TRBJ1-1,TGTGCCAGCACGAACTGGATGGTTGTGACTGAAGCTTTCTTT,CASTNWMVVTEAFF
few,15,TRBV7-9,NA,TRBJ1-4,TGTGCCAGCAGCTTAGGGACACGGGTCGGGGAAAAACTGTTTTTT,CASSLGTRVGEKLFF
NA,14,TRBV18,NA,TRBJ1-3,TGTGCCAGCTCACCCACAGGGTCTGGAAACACCATATATTTT,CASSPTGSGNTIYF
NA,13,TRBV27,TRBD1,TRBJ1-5,TGTGCCAGCAGGACAGGGGGCAATCAGCCCCAGCATTTT,CASRTGGNQPQHF
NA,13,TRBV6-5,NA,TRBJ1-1,TGTGCCAGCAGAAAACGGGGGGGCACTGAAGCTTTCTTT,CASRKRGGTEAFF
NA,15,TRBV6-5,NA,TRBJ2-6,TGTGCCAGCAGCTATCCGGGGGCTGGGGCCAACGTCCTGACTTTC,CASSYPGAGANVLTF
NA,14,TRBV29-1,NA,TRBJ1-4,TGCAGCGTTGAACTCCCGGGGTCAGGAGAAAAACTGTTTTTT,CSVELPGSGEKLFF
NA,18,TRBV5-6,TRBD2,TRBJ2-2,TGTGCCAGCAGCCGAGGGAACAGACTAGCGGGAGGTACCGGGGAGCTGTTTTTT,CASSRGNRLAGGTGELFF
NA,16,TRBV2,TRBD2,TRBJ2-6,TGTGCCAGCAGTGGGGGGGAGGGCACAGGGGCCAACGTCCTGACTTTC,CASSGGEGTGANVLTF
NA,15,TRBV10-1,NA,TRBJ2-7,TGCGCCAGCAGCGGGGTTGGACAGTATGAGGACGAGCAGTACTTC,CASSGVGQYEDEQYF
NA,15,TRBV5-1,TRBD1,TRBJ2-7,TGCGCCAGCAGGTTGACAGGGGTGTCAATCTACGAGCAGTACTTC,CASRLTGVSIYEQYF
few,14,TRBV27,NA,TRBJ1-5,TGTGCCAGCAGCCCCGGGGGGGCCAGGGTAACCCAGCATTTT,CASSPGGARVTQHF
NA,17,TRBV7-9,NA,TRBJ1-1,TGTGCCAGCAGCTTAGGAGCGGGGACACCAAGGAACACTGAAGCTTTCTTT,CASSLGAGTPRNTEAFF
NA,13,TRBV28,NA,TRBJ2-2,TGTGCCAGCAGTTTAATGAACACCGGGGAGCTGTTTTTT,CASSLMNTGELFF
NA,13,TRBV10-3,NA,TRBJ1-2,TGTGCCATCAGTGAGGACAGAGAACATGGCTACACCTTC,CAISEDREHGYTF
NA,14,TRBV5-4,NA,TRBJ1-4,TGTGCCAGCAGCTTGCAGGGCGTCCCTGAAAAACTGTTTTTT,CASSLQGVPEKLFF
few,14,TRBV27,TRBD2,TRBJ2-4,TGTGCCAGCAGTTTAGTCCTAGCGGGAGTTATTCAGTACTTC,CASSLVLAGVIQYF
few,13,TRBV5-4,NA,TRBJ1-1,TGTGCCAGCAGCTTGCGAGAGAACACTGAAGCTTTCTTT,CASSLRENTEAFF
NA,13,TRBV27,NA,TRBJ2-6,TGTGCCAGCAGTACAGGTGGGGCCAACGTCCTGACTTTC,CASSTGGANVLTF
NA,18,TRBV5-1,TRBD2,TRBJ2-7,TGCGCCAGCAGCTTGGCCCCAGCGGGGAGACCCTTTTCCTACGAGCAGTACTTC,CASSLAPAGRPFSYEQYF
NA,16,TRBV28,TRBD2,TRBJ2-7,TGTGCCAGCAGTTTTCTAGCGGGAGGGCCTAGCCACGAGCAGTACTTC,CASSFLAGGPSHEQYF
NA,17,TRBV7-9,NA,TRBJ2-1,TGTGCCAGCATCGGTGTGAAGACAGTCCTCTCCTACAATGAGCAGTTCTTC,CASIGVKTVLSYNEQFF
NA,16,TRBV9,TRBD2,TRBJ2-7,TGTGCCAGCAGCGTATCGGCTAGCGGGAGCGATTACGAGCAGTACTTC,CASSVSASGSDYEQYF
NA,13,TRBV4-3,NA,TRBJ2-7,TGCGCCAGCAGCCAAGGAGGGGTGTACGAGCAGTACTTC,CASSQGGVYEQYF
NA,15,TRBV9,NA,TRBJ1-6,TGTGCCAGCAGCGTAGTGGGCCCCCCCGATTCACCCCTCCACTTT,CASSVVGPPDSPLHF
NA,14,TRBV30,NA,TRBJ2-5,TGTGCCTGGAGTTGGGGAGGGGGTGGAGAGACCCAGTACTTC,CAWSWGGGGETQYF
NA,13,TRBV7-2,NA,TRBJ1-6,TGTGCCAGCAGCTTAAGAAAGAATTCACCCCTCCACTTT,CASSLRKNSPLHF
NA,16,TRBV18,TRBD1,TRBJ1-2,TGTGCCAGCTCACCGGGCGGGGACAGGGGGCTCTATGGCTACACCTTC,CASSPGGDRGLYGYTF
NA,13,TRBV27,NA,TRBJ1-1,TGTGCCAGCAGTTTTGAGGGTAACACTGAAGCTTTCTTT,CASSFEGNTEAFF
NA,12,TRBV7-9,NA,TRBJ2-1,TGTGCCAGCAGCTTAAAATACAATGAGCAGTTCTTC,CASSLKYNEQFF
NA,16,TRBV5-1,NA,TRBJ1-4,TGCGCCAGCAGCGAGACAAGACACGCAACTAATGAAAAACTGTTTTTT,CASSETRHATNEKLFF
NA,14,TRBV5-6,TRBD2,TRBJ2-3,TGTGCCAGCAGCTTAAGCGGGAGGTCAGATACGCAGTATTTT,CASSLSGRSDTQYF
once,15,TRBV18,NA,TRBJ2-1,TGTGCCAGCTCAGAAGGGCAGGGGACCTACAATGAGCAGTTCTTC,CASSEGQGTYNEQFF